A selection of T cell receptor beta chains follows, all from one sample in a study of blood T cells in healthy people across ages. TCRdb re-analysed the 5' RACE reads in MiXCR, keeping a single row per CDR3 protein. In the table there are roughly 720,000 distinct CDR3 sequences, roughly 50% of which are singletons. The sequenced material came from blood. Receptor source: an older man in good health. CDR3s include the opening cysteine and the closing phenylalanine or tryptophan. A D gene is named only where the DNA matches it firmly. The size of a clone is reported for some rows only, either as once, few or many, or as a class for expanded clones.

D gene	V gene	clone size	J gene	CDR3 protein	CDR3 DNA
-	TRBV10-2	-	TRBJ1-5	CASSTLGDQPQHF	TGCGCCAGCAGTACCCTGGGGGATCAGCCCCAGCATTTT
-	TRBV24-1	-	TRBJ2-1	CATTASSYNEQFF	TGTGCCACCACCGCGAGCTCCTACAATGAGCAGTTCTTC
-	TRBV21-1	-	TRBJ1-1	CASSKPGWGDDTEAFF	TGTGCCAGCAGCAAACCCGGATGGGGCGACGACACTGAAGCTTTCTTT
-	TRBV20-1	-	TRBJ2-7	CSARARYEQYF	TGCAGTGCTAGGGCGCGCTACGAGCAGTACTTC
-	TRBV7-2	-	TRBJ2-1	CASSRLRGYNKQFF	TGTGCCAGCAGCCGCTTGCGGGGCTACAATAAGCAGTTCTTC
TRBD2	TRBV12-3/TRBV12-4	-	TRBJ2-1	CASSPAGVGSNKQFF	TGTGCCAGCAGTCCTGCGGGAGTTGGATCGAATAAGCAGTTCTTC
-	TRBV7-9	few	TRBJ2-1	CASSLASRNNEQFF	TGTGCCAGCAGCTTAGCGAGCAGGAACAATGAGCAGTTCTTC
-	TRBV5-5	-	TRBJ2-7	CASSLASVGTYEQYF	TGTGCCAGCAGCTTGGCGTCAGTGGGTACCTACGAGCAGTACTTC
-	TRBV7-2	-	TRBJ2-3	CASFARHRYAYF	TGTGCCAGCTTTGCTAGGCACAGATACGCGTATTTT
TRBD1	TRBV28	few	TRBJ2-7	CASSRIWDSSYEQYF	TGTGCCAGCAGTCGGATCTGGGACAGTTCCTACGAGCAGTACTTC
-	TRBV29-1	-	TRBJ1-2	CSVHSLGPSNEGYTF	TGCAGCGTCCACAGCCTCGGGCCTTCTAACGAGGGCTACACCTTC
TRBD1	TRBV18	few	TRBJ2-7	CASSGDRASYEQYF	TGTGCCAGCTCAGGGGACAGGGCTTCCTACGAGCAGTACTTC
TRBD1	TRBV7-2	few	TRBJ2-7	CASGSGGTGTYEQYF	TGTGCCAGCGGCTCCGGGGGGACAGGGACCTACGAGCAGTACTTC
-	TRBV6-6	-	TRBJ2-7	CASSYIPYEQYF	TGTGCCAGCAGTTACATCCCCTACGAGCAGTACTTC
-	TRBV7-2	many	TRBJ2-7	CASSSLGGTAYEQYF	TGTGCCAGCAGCTCGCTTGGCGGGACCGCTTACGAGCAGTACTTC
TRBD2	TRBV5-1	few	TRBJ2-3	CASSLEPAGGHTDTQYF	TGCGCCAGCAGCTTGGAACCAGCGGGAGGGCACACAGATACGCAGTATTTT
-	TRBV12-3/TRBV12-4	-	TRBJ1-1	CASAGIPGRKAFF	TGTGCCAGCGCCGGCATACCCGGTAGAAAAGCTTTCTTT
-	TRBV20-1	-	TRBJ2-1	CSAPNRRENEQFF	TGCAGTGCCCCTAATAGGAGAGAAAACGAGCAGTTCTTC
TRBD2	TRBV20-1	once	TRBJ2-1	CSTLAGLNYNEQFF	TGCAGTACCTTAGCGGGACTAAACTACAATGAGCAGTTCTTC
TRBD1	TRBV5-1	-	TRBJ1-1	CASSLNRGTYEAFF	TGCGCCAGCAGCTTGAACAGGGGGACGTATGAAGCTTTCTTT
-	TRBV25-1	few	TRBJ1-4	CASSPVGWREKLFF	TGTGCCAGCAGCCCAGTGGGATGGAGGGAAAAACTGTTTTTT
-	TRBV12-3/TRBV12-4	-	TRBJ2-1	CASSFLLDSNEQFF	TGTGCCAGCAGTTTCCTCCTAGACTCCAATGAGCAGTTCTTC
-	TRBV12-3/TRBV12-4	-	TRBJ1-2	CASRGREGHGYTF	TGTGCCAGCAGAGGCAGGGAGGGACATGGCTACACCTTC
TRBD1	TRBV27	-	TRBJ2-7	CASRGQGWVYEQYF	TGTGCCAGCAGGGGACAGGGGTGGGTCTACGAGCAGTACTTC
-	TRBV7-2	few	TRBJ2-7	CASRLALHPRDEQYF	TGTGCCAGCAGACTGGCTCTCCACCCGAGAGACGAGCAGTACTTC
-	TRBV27	-	TRBJ1-1	CASSPDIPEAFF	TGTGCCAGCAGTCCGGACATCCCTGAAGCTTTCTTT
-	TRBV6-1	-	TRBJ1-1	CASSEASGEAFF	TGTGCCAGCAGTGAAGCGAGTGGCGAAGCTTTCTTT
TRBD2	TRBV6-6	-	TRBJ2-5	CASSYFPREGAKETQYF	TGTGCCAGCAGTTACTTCCCTAGGGAGGGAGCAAAGGAGACCCAGTACTTC
TRBD1	TRBV9	-	TRBJ2-7	CASSAGQGPSYEQYF	TGTGCCAGCAGCGCCGGACAGGGGCCCTCCTACGAGCAGTACTTC
TRBD1	TRBV20-1	-	TRBJ2-7	CSARAGGQGDEQYF	TGCAGTGCTAGAGCAGGGGGCCAGGGGGACGAGCAGTACTTC
-	TRBV25-1	-	TRBJ2-5	CASSEARGQETQYF	TGTGCCAGCAGTGAGGCGAGGGGACAAGAGACCCAGTACTTC
-	TRBV20-1	-	TRBJ2-7	CSARADRTPLEQYF	TGCAGTGCTAGAGCAGACAGGACCCCCCTCGAGCAGTACTTC
-	TRBV5-1	-	TRBJ2-1	CASTTATTYNEQFF	TGCGCCAGCACCACAGCGACTACCTACAATGAGCAGTTCTTC
TRBD1	TRBV7-9	-	TRBJ2-7	CASSLDTGGSSYEQYF	TGTGCCAGCAGCTTAGACACAGGGGGCTCTTCCTACGAGCAGTACTTC
TRBD2	TRBV7-8	-	TRBJ2-3	CASSSGLAGAMAADFGQYF	TGTGCCAGCAGCTCGGGACTAGCGGGAGCTATGGCCGCGGATTTTGGGCAGTATTTT
-	TRBV6-5	few	TRBJ2-7	CASSYSRVLSRDEQYF	TGTGCCAGCAGTTACTCGAGGGTTCTCAGTCGAGACGAGCAGTACTTC
-	TRBV7-3	-	TRBJ2-3	CASSLFFQQDTQYF	TGTGCCAGCAGCTTATTTTTCCAGCAGGATACGCAGTATTTT
TRBD1	TRBV12-3/TRBV12-4	-	TRBJ1-1	CASSPLTGMNTEAFF	TGTGCCAGCAGTCCCTTGACAGGGATGAACACTGAAGCTTTCTTT
-	TRBV9	-	TRBJ1-4	CASNRQVDEKLFF	TGTGCCAGCAACCGCCAGGTGGATGAAAAACTGTTTTTT
-	TRBV28	-	TRBJ2-7	CASSNTLGEQYF	TGTGCCAGCAGTAACACCCTCGGCGAGCAGTACTTC
TRBD2	TRBV20-1	few	TRBJ2-3	CSAVAIGGSRDTQYF	TGCAGTGCTGTGGCCATCGGCGGGAGTCGGGATACGCAGTATTTT
TRBD1	TRBV5-5	few	TRBJ1-6	CASSPDRGSPLHF	TGTGCCAGCAGCCCCGACAGGGGTTCACCCCTCCACTTT
TRBD1	TRBV6-5	-	TRBJ1-2	CASSPGTEGGGYTF	TGTGCCAGCAGTCCCGGGACAGAAGGAGGTGGCTACACCTTC
TRBD1	TRBV20-1	-	TRBJ2-7	CSARVRSLQTGVGYEQYF	TGCAGTGCTAGAGTCAGGTCCCTACAGACAGGGGTGGGCTACGAGCAGTACTTC
TRBD1	TRBV29-1	many	TRBJ2-7	CSVAGQGTYEQYF	TGCAGCGTGGCGGGACAGGGGACCTACGAGCAGTACTTC
-	TRBV20-1	-	TRBJ1-1	CSAGVSRVGANAFF	TGCAGTGCTGGGGTCTCCCGGGTTGGAGCGAATGCTTTCTTT
TRBD2	TRBV15	few	TRBJ2-1	CATSRDIAGAGNEQFF	TGTGCCACCAGCAGAGATATAGCGGGAGCGGGCAATGAGCAGTTCTTC
-	TRBV5-1	-	TRBJ1-1	CVSSSTVPYTEAFF	TGCGTCAGCAGCTCGACTGTTCCGTACACTGAAGCTTTCTTT
TRBD2	TRBV20-1	-	TRBJ2-3	CSARATSGRTDTQYF	TGCAGTGCTAGAGCGACTAGCGGGAGGACAGATACGCAGTATTTT
-	TRBV2	-	TRBJ2-3	CASSEGRVRCAYF	TGTGCCAGCAGTGAAGGTCGTGTCAGATGCGCGTATTTT
-	TRBV5-1	-	TRBJ1-2	CASSIAPGIYDYTF	TGCGCCAGCAGCATCGCCCCGGGTATCTATGACTACACCTTC
-	TRBV2	once	TRBJ2-3	CASTGESHRYAYF	TGTGCCAGCACCGGCGAATCACACAGATACGCGTATTTT
-	TRBV12-3/TRBV12-4	-	TRBJ2-6	CASSGAITLSGANVLTF	TGTGCCAGCAGTGGGGCTATTACCCTCTCTGGGGCCAACGTCCTGACTTTC